Listed below are T cell receptor beta chains from one sample, sequenced in a study of T cell responses to AZD1222 COVID-19 vaccine. Here immunoSEQ multiplex PCR was the method, and the copy in TCRdb shows in-frame clones only, minus some. The data show about 75,000 clones, more than 70% seen once. This sample comprised peripheral blood, obtained 28 days after the second dose of the MenACWY control vaccine. All receptors come from an adult who received the MenACWY meningococcal vaccine as a control. Each CDR3 is given with its conserved first and last residue. A D gene is named only where the DNA matches it firmly. Size tells how often a clone was seen (once, few, many) or the class of an expanded clone, and some rows leave it out.

cdr3_nt cdr3_aa j_call clone_size d_call v_call cdr3_length
TGTGCCAGCAGTCGGGACAGCTACACAGATACGCAGTATTTT CASSRDSYTDTQYF TRBJ2-3 - TRBD1 TRBV6-5 14
TGTGCCAGCAGTGAAGATGGTACAGGGTCTAATTACGAGCAGTACTTC CASSEDGTGSNYEQYF TRBJ2-7 - - TRBV2 16
TGTGCCAGCAGCAGGGGACGGACCCAAGAGACCCAGTACTTC CASSRGRTQETQYF TRBJ2-5 - - TRBV7-8 14
TGCGCCAGCAGTGAGAGCTACAATGAGCAGTTCTTC CASSESYNEQFF TRBJ2-1 - - TRBV10-2 12
TGTGCCAGCTCACCAACGGTGGACAACACTGAAGCTTTCTTT CASSPTVDNTEAFF TRBJ1-1 - - TRBV18 14
TGTGCCAGCAGCCACAATCGCGGGGAAGGCTACACCTTC CASSHNRGEGYTF TRBJ1-2 - - TRBV6-2/TRBV6-3 13
TGTGCCAGCAGTTACAGGGGAAGTCCCTATAATTCACCCCTCCACTTT CASSYRGSPYNSPLHF TRBJ1-6 - - TRBV6-5 16
TGTGCCAGCAGCCGGGAACAGGGGGTTGGTGGCTACACCTTC CASSREQGVGGYTF TRBJ1-2 - TRBD1 TRBV5-8 14
TGCGCCAGCAGCCACGGGGGGCCCAATGAGCAGTTCTTC CASSHGGPNEQFF TRBJ2-1 - - TRBV4-1 13
TGTGCCAGCAGCCCCTACCGGACAGGGGGCGAGGAGACCCAGTACTTC CASSPYRTGGEETQYF TRBJ2-5 - TRBD1 TRBV11-2 16
TGTGCCTCCCTGGGGGCCTACGAGCAGTACTTC CASLGAYEQYF TRBJ2-7 - - TRBV7-9 11
TGCGCCAGCAGCCAAGATCGCCCGACAGGGGGAAACACTGAAGCTTTCTTT CASSQDRPTGGNTEAFF TRBJ1-1 few TRBD1 TRBV4-3 17
TGTGCCAGCAGCCAAGCTGCCCTTAGCGGGGGGTACAATGAGCAGTTCTTC CASSQAALSGGYNEQFF TRBJ2-1 - TRBD2 TRBV4-2 17
TGTGCCAGCCGATTGTCCGGGGGAATAGGGGGCTACACCTTC CASRLSGGIGGYTF TRBJ1-2 - - TRBV6-4 14
TGTGCCACGACAGGGTGGGGCACTGAAGCTTTCTTT CATTGWGTEAFF TRBJ1-1 - TRBD1 TRBV7-2 12
TGTGCCAGCAGCTTAGTAGCGGGGGGCGTCCAGGAGCAGTTCTTC CASSLVAGGVQEQFF TRBJ2-1 - TRBD2 TRBV7-2 15
TGTGCCACCAGTGATTCAGGGGGCAATGGCTACACCTTC CATSDSGGNGYTF TRBJ1-2 few TRBD1 TRBV24-1 13
TGTGCCAGTAGTATAGACTCGGCAGGCCGAACCTACGAGCAGTACTTC CASSIDSAGRTYEQYF TRBJ2-7 large - TRBV19 16
TGTGCCAGCAGCTTCTCCTTTACAGGGGATGGGTTTAATGAAAAACTGTTTTTT CASSFSFTGDGFNEKLFF TRBJ1-4 once TRBD1 TRBV7-9 18
TGTGCCACCAGCAGAGGGCGGGGGTCTATAGGGAACACTGAAGCTTTCTTT CATSRGRGSIGNTEAFF TRBJ1-1 - - TRBV15 17
TGTGCCAGCAGTGATACAGGGTTTCAAGAGACCCAGTACTTC CASSDTGFQETQYF TRBJ2-5 - - TRBV6-6 14
TGCGCCAGCAGCCCCAATGTGGGAGGCCAAGGGACTGAAGCTTTCTTT CASSPNVGGQGTEAFF TRBJ1-1 - - TRBV5-1 16
TGTGCCAGCAGCCAAGATCGGGGGGGAGAAGCTTTCTTT CASSQDRGGEAFF TRBJ1-1 - - TRBV3-1/TRBV3-2 13
TGTGCCAGCTCCCCAGGGCCCTATAATTCACCCCTCCACTTT CASSPGPYNSPLHF TRBJ1-6 few - TRBV2 14
TGCGCCAGCAGCTTGGTGGAAGGGGATACGCAGTATTTT CASSLVEGDTQYF TRBJ2-3 - - TRBV5-1 13
TGTGCCACCAGCAGAGATTCTAATACTGGCGATAGCAATCAGCCCCAGCATTTT CATSRDSNTGDSNQPQHF TRBJ1-5 once - TRBV15 18
TGTGCCACCAGTGAAAGTAGGGACACCGGGGAGCTGTTTTTT CATSESRDTGELFF TRBJ2-2 few - TRBV24-1 14
TGTGCCAGCTCCACCGTCGATTCACCCCTCCACTTT CASSTVDSPLHF TRBJ1-6 - - TRBV18 12
TGTGCCAGCAGCTTAGACCTTACCCCTATGACAGGGAGCTCCTACAATGAGCAGTTCTTC CASSLDLTPMTGSSYNEQFF TRBJ2-1 - TRBD1 TRBV7-8 20
TGTGCCAGCAGTTACCTGACGGGTAGGAACACTGAAGCTTTCTTT CASSYLTGRNTEAFF TRBJ1-1 - - TRBV27 15
TGCGCCAGCAGCCAAGCCGGGAGTGACAACACTGAAGCTTTCTTT CASSQAGSDNTEAFF TRBJ1-1 - - TRBV4-1 15
TGCGCCAGCAGCCAAGATTGGCACACTGAAGCTTTCTTT CASSQDWHTEAFF TRBJ1-1 - - TRBV4-3 13
TGTGCCAGCTCACCCTCCGGGACCCGCTTTACCGGTAATTCACCCCTCCACTTT CASSPSGTRFTGNSPLHF TRBJ1-6 - - TRBV18 18
TGCAGTGCGAGTGAGTCGGGTTTCGTCCGAAATTCACCCCTCCACTTT CSASESGFVRNSPLHF TRBJ1-6 - - TRBV20-1 16
TGTGCCACCAGTGAGGTGACCGGGGAGCTGTTTTTT CATSEVTGELFF TRBJ2-2 once - TRBV24-1 12
TGTGCCAGCAGCGACGCAGGGCCTCAGCCCCAGCATTTT CASSDAGPQPQHF TRBJ1-5 - - TRBV6-5 13
TGTGCCAGCAGCTTAGTTATCCAGGGGAATGAGCAGTTCTTC CASSLVIQGNEQFF TRBJ2-1 - - TRBV7-9 14
TGTGCCAGCAGTTACTCGCGACGGGGGAACACTGAAGCTTTCTTT CASSYSRRGNTEAFF TRBJ1-1 - - TRBV6-5 15
TGCGCCAGCAGCGGACCGAGATTGGGCGAGCAGTACTTC CASSGPRLGEQYF TRBJ2-7 - - TRBV5-1 13
TGTGCCAGCAGCCAATTCACTAGCGGCGCGAACACCGGGGAGCTGTTTTTT CASSQFTSGANTGELFF TRBJ2-2 - TRBD2 TRBV11-3 17
TGCGCCAGCAGTGGCCTGGACGTGTTGAACACTGAAGCTTTCTTT CASSGLDVLNTEAFF TRBJ1-1 - - TRBV10-1 15
TGTGCCAGCAGCCATGACCGGACCTTCTACGAGCAGTACTTC CASSHDRTFYEQYF TRBJ2-7 - - TRBV7-9 14
TGTGCCTGGAGCGGACAAAATCAGCCCCAGCATTTT CAWSGQNQPQHF TRBJ1-5 - - TRBV30 12
TGTGCCAGCAGTGGACCGGGACAGGGTATATCATATGGCTACACCTTC CASSGPGQGISYGYTF TRBJ1-2 - TRBD1 TRBV28 16
TGTGCCAGCAGTTCGCGACAGGGCCCCCTCGCCGCCCTCCACTTT CASSSRQGPLAALHF TRBJ1-6 once TRBD1 TRBV28 15
TGTGCCTGGAGGGAAGCTTGGGGGCAGGGCTACACTGAAGCTTTCTTT CAWREAWGQGYTEAFF TRBJ1-1 - - TRBV30 16
TGTGCCAGCAGCTTAGTGGAGGGTCCTGTGGGGGGAGCTTTCTTT CASSLVEGPVGGAFF TRBJ1-1 - - TRBV7-9 15
TGCAGCGTGGCCACCGGGCCCTCGCCCTATGGCTACACCTTC CSVATGPSPYGYTF TRBJ1-2 - - TRBV29-1 14
TGTGCCAGCAGCAACCGACCAGGGACTGAAGCTTTCTTT CASSNRPGTEAFF TRBJ1-1 - - TRBV14 13
TGTGCCAGCAGTGACTCCGGGACAGGGGTTTCACCCCTCCACTTT CASSDSGTGVSPLHF TRBJ1-6 - TRBD1 TRBV6-4 15
TGCAGCGCTCGTCCTAACTATGGCTACACCTTC CSARPNYGYTF TRBJ1-2 - - TRBV29-1 11
TGTGCCAGCAGTTTTGGGACGGACGTCTACGAGCAGTACTTC CASSFGTDVYEQYF TRBJ2-7 - - TRBV27 14
TGCAGCGTTGAAGATTGGGGGGCGAGCTACACCTTC CSVEDWGASYTF TRBJ1-2 few - TRBV29-1 12
TGTGCCAGCAGTTTGCGGACAGGGGGCGCGGAACAACAGTTCTTC CASSLRTGGAEQQFF TRBJ2-1 - TRBD1 TRBV6-2/TRBV6-3 15
TGTGCCAGCAGTCCGGCAGGGGGGTTTTACGATGAGCAGTTCTTC CASSPAGGFYDEQFF TRBJ2-1 - - TRBV6-5 15
TGTGCCACCGGTCGGGGTATCAATGAGCAGTTCTTC CATGRGINEQFF TRBJ2-1 - - TRBV6-5 12
TGTGCCAGCAGCCACACTAGAGCTAGCACAGATACGCAGTATTTT CASSHTRASTDTQYF TRBJ2-3 - - TRBV13 15
TGCGCCAGCAGCCCCTCAATGGGGGAACAGCCCCAGCATTTT CASSPSMGEQPQHF TRBJ1-5 - - TRBV5-1 14
TGTGCCAGCAGCTTGGGGGGACAGCTTAACTATGGCTACACCTTC CASSLGGQLNYGYTF TRBJ1-2 - TRBD1 TRBV5-5 15